This T cell receptor (beta chain) was sequenced for a study of Ad26.COV2.S vaccination and SARS-CoV-2 variants. Study-wide context: It was the COV1001 Ad26.COV2.S trial arm that included the donor.

Produced via immunoSEQ multiplex PCR; TCRdb's table is partial and in-frame only. This table has 440,000 or so clones, approximately 90% appearing once. This CDR3 contains 15 residues. Trimming at V came to 4 bases and at J to 6 bases, leaving 6 bases not matched to a gene. CDR1 is SGHRS and CDR2 is YFSETQ in the germline V gene. Specified treatment: 15 to 20 received Ad26.COV2.S at low or high dose, single or two shots; 5 received placebo; per-sample allocation not given. The samples were gathered on day 63 after the first injection of vaccine or placebo. This sequence joins TRBV5-1 and TRBJ1-6, with TRBD1 matching over 8 bases. The clonotype originates from a person aged 18-65 years who received the Ad26.COV2.S COVID-19 vaccine or a placebo. The specimen comprised peripheral blood, sampled in a trial of Ad26.COV2.S vaccine versus placebo. The CDR3 nucleotides are TGCGCCAGCAGCCAGGGACAGGCCCTTAATTCACCCCTCCACTTT. This translates into CASSQGQALNSPLHF.